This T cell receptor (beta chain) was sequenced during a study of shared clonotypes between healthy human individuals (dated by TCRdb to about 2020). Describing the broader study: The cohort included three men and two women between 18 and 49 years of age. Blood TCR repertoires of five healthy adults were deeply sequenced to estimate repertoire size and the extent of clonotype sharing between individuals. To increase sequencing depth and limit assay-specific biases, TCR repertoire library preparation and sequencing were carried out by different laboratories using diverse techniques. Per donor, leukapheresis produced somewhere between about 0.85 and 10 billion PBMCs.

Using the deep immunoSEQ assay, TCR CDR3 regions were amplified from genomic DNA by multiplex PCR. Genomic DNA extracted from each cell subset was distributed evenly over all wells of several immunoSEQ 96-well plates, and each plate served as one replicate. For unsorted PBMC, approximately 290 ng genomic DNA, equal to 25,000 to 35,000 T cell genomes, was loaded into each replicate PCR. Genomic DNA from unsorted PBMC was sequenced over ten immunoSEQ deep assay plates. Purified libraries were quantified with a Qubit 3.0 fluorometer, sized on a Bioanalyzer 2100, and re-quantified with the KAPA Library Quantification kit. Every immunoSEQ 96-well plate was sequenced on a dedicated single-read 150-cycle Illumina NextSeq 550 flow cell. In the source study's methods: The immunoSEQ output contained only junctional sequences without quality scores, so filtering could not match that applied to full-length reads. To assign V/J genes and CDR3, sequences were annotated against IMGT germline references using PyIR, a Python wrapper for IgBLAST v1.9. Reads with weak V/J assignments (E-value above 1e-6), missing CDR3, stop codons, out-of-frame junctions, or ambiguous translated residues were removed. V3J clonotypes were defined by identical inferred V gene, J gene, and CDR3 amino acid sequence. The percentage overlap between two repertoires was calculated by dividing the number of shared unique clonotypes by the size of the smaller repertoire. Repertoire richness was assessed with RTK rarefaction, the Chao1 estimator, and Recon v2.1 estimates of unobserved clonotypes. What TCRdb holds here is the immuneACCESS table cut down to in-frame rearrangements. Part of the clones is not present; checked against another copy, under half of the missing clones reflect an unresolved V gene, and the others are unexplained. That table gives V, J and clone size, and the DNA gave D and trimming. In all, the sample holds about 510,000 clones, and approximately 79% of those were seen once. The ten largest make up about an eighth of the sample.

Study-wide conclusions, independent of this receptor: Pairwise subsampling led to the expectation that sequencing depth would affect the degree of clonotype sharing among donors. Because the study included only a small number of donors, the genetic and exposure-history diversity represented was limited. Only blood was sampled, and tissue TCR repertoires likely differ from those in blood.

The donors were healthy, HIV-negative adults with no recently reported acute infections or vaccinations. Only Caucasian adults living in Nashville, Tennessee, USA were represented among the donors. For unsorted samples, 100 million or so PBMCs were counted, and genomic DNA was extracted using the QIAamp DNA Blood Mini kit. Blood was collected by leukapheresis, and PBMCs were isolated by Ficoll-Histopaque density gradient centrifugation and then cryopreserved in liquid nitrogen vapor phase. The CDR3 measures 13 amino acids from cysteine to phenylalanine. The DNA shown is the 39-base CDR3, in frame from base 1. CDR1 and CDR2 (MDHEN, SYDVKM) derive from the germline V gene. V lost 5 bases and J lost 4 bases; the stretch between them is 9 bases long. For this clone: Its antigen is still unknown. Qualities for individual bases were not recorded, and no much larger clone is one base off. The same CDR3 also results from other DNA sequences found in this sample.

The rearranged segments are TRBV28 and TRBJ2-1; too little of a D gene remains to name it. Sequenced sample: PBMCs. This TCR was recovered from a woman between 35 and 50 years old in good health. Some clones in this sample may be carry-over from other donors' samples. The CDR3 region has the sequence CASSPSSYNEQFF. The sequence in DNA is TGTGCCAGCAGTCCCTCCTCTTACAATGAGCAGTTCTTC.